This T cell receptor beta chain was profiled in a study of CD8 T cells in Susac syndrome. The length of the CDR3 is 17 residues. Per the germline V gene, CDR1 is MNHNS and CDR2 is SASEGT. The V gene end was trimmed by 6 bases and the J gene end by 1 base; junction bases not matched to a gene: 11. Reverse transcription of 0.5 to 1 ug RNA used random hexamers. TCRdb fed the immunoSEQ multiplex PCR reads into MiXCR, producing one record per CDR3 protein. The data show about 100,000 distinct CDR3 sequences, over 85% seen once. Healthy donors constituted the controls, which were matched for age and sex. The chain carries TRBV6-1 and TRBJ2-3; 9 nucleotides line up with TRBD2. This TCR derives from a human donor in good health. Material: CD8+ T cells from PBMCs. The CDR3 region is CASSPSGTSFGTDTQYF. CDR3 coding DNA: TGTGCCAGCAGCCCTTCCGGGACTAGCTTCGGCACAGATACGCAGTATTTT.